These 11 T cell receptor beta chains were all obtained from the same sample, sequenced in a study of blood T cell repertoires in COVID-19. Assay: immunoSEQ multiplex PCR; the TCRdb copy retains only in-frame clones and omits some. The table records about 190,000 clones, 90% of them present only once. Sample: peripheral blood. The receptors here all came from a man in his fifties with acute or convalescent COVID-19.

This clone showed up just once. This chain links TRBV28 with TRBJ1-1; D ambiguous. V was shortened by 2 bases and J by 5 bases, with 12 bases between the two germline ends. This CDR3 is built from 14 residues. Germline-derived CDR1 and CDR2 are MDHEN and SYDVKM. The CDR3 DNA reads TGTGCCAGCAGTTTAATAGGAGGGAAGACTGAAGCTTTCTTT. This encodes CASSLIGGKTEAFF.

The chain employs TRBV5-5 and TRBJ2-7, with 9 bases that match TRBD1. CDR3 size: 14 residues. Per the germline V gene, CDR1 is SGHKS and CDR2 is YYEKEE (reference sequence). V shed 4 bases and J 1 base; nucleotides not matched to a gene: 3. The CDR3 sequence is CASSPGTGSYEQYF. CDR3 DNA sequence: TGTGCCAGCAGCCCCGGGACAGGGTCCTACGAGCAGTACTTC.

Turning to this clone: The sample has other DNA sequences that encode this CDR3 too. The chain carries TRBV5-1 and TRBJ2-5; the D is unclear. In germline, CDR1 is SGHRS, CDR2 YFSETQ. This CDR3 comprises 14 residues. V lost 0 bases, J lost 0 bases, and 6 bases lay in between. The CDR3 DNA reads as TGCGCCAGCAGCTTGGGTCCGTACCAAGAGACCCAGTACTTC. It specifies CASSLGPYQETQYF.

The CDR3 sequence: CASSQGVGDAGELFF. DNA of the CDR3: TGTGCCAGCAGTCAGGGGGTCGGAGACGCCGGGGAGCTGTTTTTT. The chain joins TRBV7-3 to TRBJ2-2; 7 positions match TRBD1. Losses at the gene ends were 6 bases for V and 6 bases for J; bases not matched to a gene: 10. Per germline, CDR1 SGHTA and CDR2 FQGTGA. The CDR3 is 15 amino acids. Full variable domain (missing parts from reference TRBV7-3 and TRBJ2-2): GAGVSQTPSNKVTEKGKYVELRCDPISGHTALYWYRQSLGQGPEFLIYFQGTGAADDSGLPNDRFFAVRPEGSVSTLKIQRTERGDSAVYLCASSQGVGDAGELFFGEGSRLTVL.

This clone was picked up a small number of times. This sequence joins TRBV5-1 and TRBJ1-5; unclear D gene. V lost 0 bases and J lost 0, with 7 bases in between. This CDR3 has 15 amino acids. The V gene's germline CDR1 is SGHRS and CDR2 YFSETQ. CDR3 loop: CASSLGASSNQPQHF. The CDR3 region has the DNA TGCGCCAGCAGCTTGGGGGCAAGTAGCAATCAGCCCCAGCATTTT.

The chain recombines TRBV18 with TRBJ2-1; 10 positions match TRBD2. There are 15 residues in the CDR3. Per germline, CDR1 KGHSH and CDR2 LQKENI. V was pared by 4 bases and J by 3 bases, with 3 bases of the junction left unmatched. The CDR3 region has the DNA TGTGCCAGCTCACGAGTAGCGGGAGGCTACAATGAGCAGTTCTTC. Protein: CASSRVAGGYNEQFF.

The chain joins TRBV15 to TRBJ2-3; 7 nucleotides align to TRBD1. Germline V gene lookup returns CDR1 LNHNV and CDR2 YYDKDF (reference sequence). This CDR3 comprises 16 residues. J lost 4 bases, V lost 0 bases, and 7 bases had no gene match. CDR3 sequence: CATSRDPGRGSDTQYF. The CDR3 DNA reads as TGTGCCACCAGCAGAGATCCGGGCAGGGGGTCAGATACGCAGTATTTT.

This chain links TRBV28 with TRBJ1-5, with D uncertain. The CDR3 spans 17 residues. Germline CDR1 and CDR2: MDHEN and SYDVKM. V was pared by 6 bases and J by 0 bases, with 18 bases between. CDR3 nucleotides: TGTGCCAGCAGGAAAATGCTAACAGCTTATAGCAATCAGCCCCAGCATTTT. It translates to CASRKMLTAYSNQPQHF.

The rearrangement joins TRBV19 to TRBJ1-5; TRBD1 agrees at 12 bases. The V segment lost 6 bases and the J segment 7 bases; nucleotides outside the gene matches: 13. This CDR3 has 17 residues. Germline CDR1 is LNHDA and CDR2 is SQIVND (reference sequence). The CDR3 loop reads CASSPNQGQGAKQPQHF. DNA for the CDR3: TGTGCCAGTAGCCCTAATCAGGGACAGGGGGCGAAACAGCCCCAGCATTTT. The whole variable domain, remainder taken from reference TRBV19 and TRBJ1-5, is DGGITQSPKYLFRKEGQNVTLSCEQNLNHDAMYWYRQDPGQGLRLIYYSQIVNDFQKGDIAEGYSVSREKKESFPLTVTSAQKNPTAFYLCASSPNQGQGAKQPQHFGDGTRLSIL.

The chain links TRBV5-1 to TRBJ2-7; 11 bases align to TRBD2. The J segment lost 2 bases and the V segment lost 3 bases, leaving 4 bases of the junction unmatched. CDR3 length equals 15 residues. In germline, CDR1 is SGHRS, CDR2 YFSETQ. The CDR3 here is CASSSGTSGPYEQYF. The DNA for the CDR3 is TGCGCCAGCAGCTCTGGGACTAGCGGCCCCTACGAGCAGTACTTC.

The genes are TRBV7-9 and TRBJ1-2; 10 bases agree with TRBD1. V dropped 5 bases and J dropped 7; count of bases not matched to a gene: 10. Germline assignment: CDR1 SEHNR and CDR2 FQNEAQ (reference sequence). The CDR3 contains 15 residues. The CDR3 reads CASSGGTGEDRGYTF. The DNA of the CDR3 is TGTGCCAGCAGCGGAGGGACAGGGGAGGACCGTGGCTACACCTTC.